This entry lists 13 T cell receptor beta chains sequenced from one sample in a study of T cell repertoires in cytomegalovirus infection. TCRdb redid the calling of the reads with MiXCR, one entry per CDR3 protein. The sample consists of roughly 69,000 distinct CDR3 sequences, about 26% of them appearing once. Their antigen targets remain unknown. The sequences come from CD8+ T cells from cultured PBMCs, collected from culture after CMV antigen stimulation. The receptors were gathered from a human donor in good health (CMV status not recorded). Some clones in this sample may be carry-over from other donors' samples.

At least ten counts were recorded for this clonotype. This chain joins TRBV7-2 and TRBJ2-3; D might be TRBD2 (6 bases). Germline V gene sequence: CDR1 SGHTA, CDR2 FQGNSA. The CDR3 has 15 amino acids. V lost 5 bases and J 3 bases, leaving 15 bases between the germline ends. CDR3 region: CASSTSPLGTDTQYF. CDR3 nucleotide sequence: TGTGCCAGCAGCACTAGCCCCCTGGGTACAGATACGCAGTATTTT.

The chain is built from TRBV28 and TRBJ2-7; 9 positions agree with TRBD1. CDR1 is MDHEN, CDR2 SYDVKM, per germline. The CDR3 spans 15 residues. Trimming at V came to 3 bases and at J to 2 bases, leaving 5 bases not matched to a gene. CDR3 in amino acids: CASSFSRQGAYEQYF. CDR3 in DNA: TGTGCCAGCAGTTTCTCGCGACAGGGGGCCTACGAGCAGTACTTC.

V gene TRBV11-2 combines with J gene TRBJ1-2; D perhaps matches TRBD1 (5 bases). The CDR3 is made up of 16 amino acids. V dropped 4 bases and J dropped 5 bases, with 20 bases sitting between them. Germline V gene lookup returns CDR1 SGHAT and CDR2 FQNNGV. CDR3 DNA: TGTGCCAGCAGCTCCCCGAGGGACCTCAATAGATATGGCTACACCTTC. It encodes CASSSPRDLNRYGYTF.

The V call is TRBV2, the J call TRBJ1-1, with 7 bases identical to TRBD1. Germline V gene sequence: CDR1 SNHLY, CDR2 FYNNEI. With 6 bases clipped from V and 8 bases from J, the junction kept 9 bases outside the gene matches. This CDR3 has 13 amino acids. CDR3 sequence reads: CASRPDRAGEAFF. The CDR3 coding sequence is TGTGCCAGCAGACCTGACAGGGCTGGGGAAGCTTTCTTT.

This clonotype was seen many times. V and J are TRBV20-1 and TRBJ2-5; no firm D call. CDR3 length: 14 amino acids. Germline values: CDR1 DFQATT, CDR2 SNEGSKA (reference sequence). The V and J ends lost 5 bases and 2 bases respectively, with 15 bases between them. The CDR3 bases are TGCAGTGCTCCACATCGTTTGGGTCAAGAGACCCAGTACTTC. The encoded protein is CSAPHRLGQETQYF.

In its sample, this clonotype was seen a few times. The chain is built from TRBV4-3 and TRBJ2-5; TRBD1 aligns across 11 bases. Germline V gives CDR1 LGHNA, CDR2 YSLEER. The trim removed 0 bases at V and 5 bases at J, leaving 5 bases unmatched. The CDR3 is made up of 16 amino acids. CDR3 bases: TGCGCCAGCAGCCAAGATCCGGGGACAGGGGGGGAGACCCAGTACTTC. Protein: CASSQDPGTGGETQYF.

The J gene is TRBJ2-3, the V gene TRBV7-8; tentative D call: TRBD1 (7 bases). CDR3 length equals 17 residues. V was cut by 3 bases and J by 0 bases, with 16 bases left in between. Looked up from germline, CDR1 is SGHVS and CDR2 is FQNEAQ. This chain's CDR3 is CASSFNRGTASTDTQYF. The DNA for the CDR3 is TGTGCCAGCAGCTTCAACCGGGGGACAGCTAGCACAGATACGCAGTATTTT.

For this clonotype: At one end the junction does not follow the germline gene, possibly because of a read error. This sequence joins TRBV7-6 and TRBJ1-2, with D uncertain. In germline, CDR1 is SGHVS, CDR2 FNYEAQ. The CDR3 length is 16 residues. The CDR3 sequence is CASILEVNVEYYGYTF. The DNA of the CDR3 is TGTGCCAGCATCTTAGAGGTTAATGTGGAGTACTATGGCTACACCTTC. The full variable domain, its missing parts supplied by reference TRBV7-6 and TRBJ1-2, is GAGVSQSPRYKVTKRGQDVALRCDPISGHVSLYWYRQALGQGPEFLTYFNYEAQQDKSGLPNDRFSAERPEGSISTLTIQRTEQRDSAMYRCASILEVNVEYYGYTFGSGTRLTVV.

This clonotype was seen a few times. The chain uses TRBV12-3 or TRBV12-4 and TRBJ2-7, with 8 bases identical to TRBD1. The CDR3 sequence is 14 residues long. Trimming took 6 bases from V and 5 from J; bases not matched to a gene: 9. The CDR3 region is CASSPTGVSDEQYF. The CDR3 region has the DNA TGTGCCAGCAGCCCGACAGGGGTGTCCGACGAGCAGTACTTC.

This clonotype appeared a few times. V gene TRBV7-9 combines with J gene TRBJ2-7; D not resolved. The germline CDR1 and CDR2 sequences are SEHNR and FQNEAQ (reference sequence). V lost 5 bases and J lost 0, with 11 bases in between. This CDR3 has 14 residues. Here the CDR3 DNA reads TGTGCCAGCAGCCCAACAGAGAGCTCCTACGAGCAGTACTTC. It yields the protein CASSPTESSYEQYF. The full variable domain, completed using reference TRBV7-9 and TRBJ2-7, is DTGVSQNPRHKITKRGQNVTFRCDPISEHNRLYWYRQTLGQGPEFLTYFQNEAQLEKSRLLSDRFSAERPKGSFSTLEIQRTEQGDSAMYLCASSPTESSYEQYFGPGTRLTVT.

This clonotype has a handful of counts. The rearrangement uses TRBV11-2 and TRBJ2-1, with D perhaps matching TRBD2 (5 bases). The CDR3 length is 17 residues. The germline CDR1 and CDR2 sequences are SGHAT and FQNNGV. V lost 0 bases, J lost 2 bases, and 14 bases lay in between. CDR3 sequence: CASSLDGIARTYNEQFF. In DNA, the CDR3 is TGTGCCAGCAGCTTAGATGGAATAGCGCGAACCTACAATGAGCAGTTCTTC.

V usage is TRBV6-5 and J usage is TRBJ2-2; TRBD2 aligns across 11 bases. J gave up 6 bases and V 2 bases, and 23 bases lay outside the gene matches. Germline loops: CDR1 MNHEY, CDR2 SVGAGI. This CDR3 region has 22 residues. Written as DNA, the CDR3 is TGTGCCAGCAGTTACCGGGGACCGCGGAGGCGGGGACTAGCGGTAGGGGCCGGGGAGCTGTTTTTT. Translating it yields CASSYRGPRRRGLAVGAGELFF.

This chain links TRBV29-1 with TRBJ1-1; 8 positions match TRBD1. V was pared by 6 bases and J by 4 bases, with 4 bases of the junction left unmatched. Per germline, CDR1 SQVTM and CDR2 ANQGSEA. The CDR3 contains 12 residues. The CDR3 loop is CSVSGGSTEAFF. CDR3 DNA: TGCAGCGTATCAGGGGGCTCCACTGAAGCTTTCTTT.